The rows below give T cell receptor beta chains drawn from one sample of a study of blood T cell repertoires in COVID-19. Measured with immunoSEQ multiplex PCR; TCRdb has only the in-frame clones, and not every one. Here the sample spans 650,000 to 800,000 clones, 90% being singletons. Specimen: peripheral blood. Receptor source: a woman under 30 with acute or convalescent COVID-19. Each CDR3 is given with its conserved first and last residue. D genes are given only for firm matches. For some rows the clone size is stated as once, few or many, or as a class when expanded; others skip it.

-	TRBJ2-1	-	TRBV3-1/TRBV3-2	TGTGCCAGCAGCCCACGGGGCGGGTACAGGGCCAATGAGCAGTTCTTC	CASSPRGGYRANEQFF
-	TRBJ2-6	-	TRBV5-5	TGTGCCAGCACCCCGCCCCCCTCGGGTGGGGCCAACGTCCTGACTTTC	CASTPPPSGGANVLTF
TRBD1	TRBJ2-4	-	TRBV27	TGTGCCAGCAGTCCCAAGAACAGGGGTTCGGGCAAAAACATTCAGTACTTC	CASSPKNRGSGKNIQYF
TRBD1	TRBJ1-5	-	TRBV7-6	TGTGCCAGCAGCCCCGGACAGGGGGTAGGACCCCAGCATTTT	CASSPGQGVGPQHF
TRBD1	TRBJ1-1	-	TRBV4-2	TGTGCCAGCAGCCCGGGACAGCTGAACACTGAAGCTTTCTTT	CASSPGQLNTEAFF
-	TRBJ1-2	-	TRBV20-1	TGCAGTGCTCGACAGGATAATGGCTACACCTTC	CSARQDNGYTF
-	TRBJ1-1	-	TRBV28	TGTGCCAGCAGTACCCCCCCGGGAGGCGGCACTGAAGCTTTCTTT	CASSTPPGGGTEAFF
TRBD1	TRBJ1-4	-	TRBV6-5	TGTGCCAGCAATGTAAACAGGGGAAAAGGGAAACTGTTTTTT	CASNVNRGKGKLFF
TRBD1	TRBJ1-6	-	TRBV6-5	TGTGCCAGCAATTCACAGGGGGCCTATAATTCACCCCTCCACTTT	CASNSQGAYNSPLHF
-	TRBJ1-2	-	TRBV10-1	TGCGCCACCAAACGGGAGTGTTTCTACACCTTC	CATKRECFYTF
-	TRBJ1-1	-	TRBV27	TGTGCCAGCAGTTTAACAGGGATGAACACTGAAGCTTTCTTT	CASSLTGMNTEAFF
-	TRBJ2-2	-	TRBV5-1	TGCGCCAGCAGCTTGCCCACTACGAGAGCCGGCGGGCCCGGGGAGCTGTTTTTT	CASSLPTTRAGGPGELFF
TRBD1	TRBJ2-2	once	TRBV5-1	TGCGCCAGCAGCGCGGGACAGGGAATGGGATCGGGCGGGGAGCTGTTTTTT	CASSAGQGMGSGGELFF
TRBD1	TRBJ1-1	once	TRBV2	TGTGCCAGCAGGGCCGGGGACAGGGCATATACTGAAGCTTTCTTT	CASRAGDRAYTEAFF
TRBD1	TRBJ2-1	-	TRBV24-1	TGTGCCACCAGTGATTTAGGGACAGGGGATGAGCAGTTCTTC	CATSDLGTGDEQFF
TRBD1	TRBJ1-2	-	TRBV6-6	TGTGCCAGCAGTTCCCGGGACAGGGGTAACTATGGCTACACCTTC	CASSSRDRGNYGYTF
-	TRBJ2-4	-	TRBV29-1	TGCAGCGTTGGGCAAATCGGGGTGGGGAAAAACATTCAGTACTTC	CSVGQIGVGKNIQYF
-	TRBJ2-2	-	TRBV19	TGTGCCAGTAGTATTTCTAGGCCGAACACCGGGGAGCTGTTTTTT	CASSISRPNTGELFF
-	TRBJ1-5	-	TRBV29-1	TGCAGCGTTGAAGTACAGGGTTCGGGCCAGCCCCAGCATTTT	CSVEVQGSGQPQHF
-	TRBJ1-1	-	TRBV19	TGTGCCAGTAGAAAACTAGGCATGAACACTGAAGCTTTCTTT	CASRKLGMNTEAFF
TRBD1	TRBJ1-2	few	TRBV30	TGTGCCTGGAACCCCGGGACAGGGGCTGGGGGCTACACCTTC	CAWNPGTGAGGYTF
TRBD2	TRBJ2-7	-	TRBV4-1	TGCGCCAGCAGCCAAGGTTGGGGGAGGGCCTACGAGCAGTACTTC	CASSQGWGRAYEQYF
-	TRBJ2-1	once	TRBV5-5	TGTGCCAGCAGCTTGGGGCAGACTAACAATGAGCAGTTCTTC	CASSLGQTNNEQFF
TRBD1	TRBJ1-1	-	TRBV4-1	TGCGCCAGCAGCCTACGGATACTCAGGGGGCGGAACACTGAAGCTTTCTTT	CASSLRILRGRNTEAFF
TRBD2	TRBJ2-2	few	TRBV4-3	TGCGCCAGCAGCCAGATGAGCGGGGGGGCGCTCACCGGGGAGCTGTTTTTT	CASSQMSGGALTGELFF
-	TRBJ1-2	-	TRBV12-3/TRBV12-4	TGTGCCAGCATGCTCCAGGACTATGGCTACACCTTC	CASMLQDYGYTF
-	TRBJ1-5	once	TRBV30	TGTGCCTGGAGTGTTGGGTTCCGGGGAGGGTTAAATCAGCCCCAGCATTTT	CAWSVGFRGGLNQPQHF
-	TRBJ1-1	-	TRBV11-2	TGTGCCAGCAGCTTAGTAGGGGGGGACACTGAAGCTTTCTTT	CASSLVGGDTEAFF
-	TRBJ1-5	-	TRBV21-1	TGTGCCAGCAGCCCAGGGAAGAGCAATCAGCCCCAGCATTTT	CASSPGKSNQPQHF
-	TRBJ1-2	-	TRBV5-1	TGCGCCACCGACGCAGGAAGCTATGGCTACACCTTC	CATDAGSYGYTF
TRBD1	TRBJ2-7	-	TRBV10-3	TGTGCCATCAGTGTAGGGACAGACACCTACGAGCAGTACTTC	CAISVGTDTYEQYF
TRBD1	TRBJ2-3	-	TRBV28	TGTGCCAGCGCCCTAGCTCGGACAGGGGTGGCAGATACGCAGTATTTT	CASALARTGVADTQYF
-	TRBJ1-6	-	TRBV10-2	TGCGCCAGCAGTGTCTCTCAGGATAATTCACCCCTCCACTTT	CASSVSQDNSPLHF
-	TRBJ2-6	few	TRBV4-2	TGTGCCAGCAGCCCCGATGCAGGGGTTGGGGCCAACGTCCTGACTTTC	CASSPDAGVGANVLTF
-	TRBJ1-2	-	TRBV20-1	TGCAGTGCTAGACAAAATGGCTACACCTTC	CSARQNGYTF
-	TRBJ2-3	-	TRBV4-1	TGCGCCAGCAGCCCCCAGGCCCCCCGGGATACGCAGTATTTT	CASSPQAPRDTQYF
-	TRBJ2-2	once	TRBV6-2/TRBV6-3	TGTGCCAGCAGTTACTTTGGCCTCGGGAATACCGGGGAGCTGTTTTTT	CASSYFGLGNTGELFF
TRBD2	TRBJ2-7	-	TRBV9	TGTGCCAGCAGCCCCCCGACTAGCTCGGTCGAGCAGTACTTC	CASSPPTSSVEQYF
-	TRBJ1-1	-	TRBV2	TGTGCCAGCAGTTTCAGGGGTGCGAACACTGAAGCTTTCTTT	CASSFRGANTEAFF
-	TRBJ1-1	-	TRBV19	TGTGCCAGTAAGGGAGTAGGGACTGAAGCTTTCTTT	CASKGVGTEAFF
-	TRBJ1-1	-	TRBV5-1	TGCGCCAGCAGCTCGGGAGTTGGGTCAGGCACTGAAGCTTTCTTT	CASSSGVGSGTEAFF
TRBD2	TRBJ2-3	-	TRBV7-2	TGTGCCAGCAGCTCGACTAGCGGGGGCCTAATCACAGATACGCAGTATTTT	CASSSTSGGLITDTQYF